This T cell receptor beta chain was identified during a study of human T cells and chemical hapten exposure. Overall study: Small differences in pooled library volume mainly drove the variation in TCR yields per sample.

Blood, whole and unfractionated, served as the source for total RNA extraction. The library put unique molecular identifiers onto individual cDNA molecules. MiXCR was run by TCRdb on the 5' RACE reads, yielding one entry per CDR3 protein. The data show 120,000 to 150,000 distinct CDR3 sequences, 4.1% seen once. CDR1 KGHSH and CDR2 LQKENI come from the germline V gene. The CDR3 is 18 amino acids. J lost 0 bases, V lost 1 base, and 10 bases had no gene match. This clonotype was recorded many times. This clonotype originated in a female donor in good health. The chain has TRBV18 and TRBJ2-3; 7 bases are shared with TRBD2. CDR3 in amino acids: CASSPLGGGPSSTDTQYF. CDR3 coding DNA: TGTGCCAGCTCACCACTTGGCGGGGGACCCTCTAGCACAGATACGCAGTATTTT. Based on the CDR3 plus reference TRBV18 and TRBJ2-3, the full variable domain is NAGVMQNPRHLVRRRGQEARLRCSPMKGHSHVYWYRQLPEEGLKFMVYLQKENIIDESGMPKERFSAEFPKEGPSILRIQQVVRGDSAAYFCASSPLGGGPSSTDTQYFGPGTRLTVL.